This T cell receptor (beta chain) was identified in a study of T cell repertoires in cytomegalovirus infection. As for the study in general: Carrying CMV and the relevant HLA type showed in public TCR beta signatures.

TCRdb used MiXCR to reprocess the reads, holding one entry per CDR3 protein. The table records about 830,000 distinct CDR3 sequences, around a third of them present only once. This clonotype was found a few times. The target antigen is unknown. Overall study results and limits: HLA-C-restricted CMV clonotypes gave the most frequent clonotype in two of eight donors.

V was pared by 6 bases and J by 6 bases, with 15 bases between. The CDR3 extends over 14 amino acids. The receptor comes from a human donor in good health (CMV status not recorded). Some clones in this sample may be carry-over from other donors' samples. V usage is TRBV12-3 or TRBV12-4 and J usage is TRBJ1-5, with D unresolved. This specimen was cultured CD8+ T cells from PBMCs, taken from culture after CMV antigen stimulation. DNA for the CDR3: TGTGCCAGCAGGGCCGGTGGAGGGTTTCAGCCCCAGCATTTT. Protein sequence: CASRAGGGFQPQHF.